The table lists the clone carrying this T cell receptor (beta chain) with a few counts. What it binds is not known. The data are from a study of Ad26.COV2.S vaccination and SARS-CoV-2 variants. The study, taken as a whole, reports: Among vaccine recipients, spike-specific TCR breadth exceeded that of placebo recipients.

Documented treatment: over 15 received Ad26.COV2.S at low or high dose, single or two shots; about 5 received placebo; per-sample allocation not given. Collection of the samples took place on day 63 after the first injection of vaccine or placebo. In the vaccine, an Ad26 vector expressed the SARS-CoV-2 spike of the Wuhan strain. This table comes from immunoSEQ multiplex PCR, and its TCRdb copy is limited to in-frame clones, with some not included. Found here are some 400,000 clones, around 89% of them singletons; the top ten hold approximately 1.9%. The germline CDR1 and CDR2 sequences are MNHEY and SMNVEV (reference sequence). The CDR3 is made up of 15 amino acids. Trimming cost V 2 bases and J 5 bases; bases outside gene matches: 3.

The genes are TRBV27 and TRBJ2-2, with 9 bases fitting TRBD2. The sequence derives from a person between 18 and 65 years old who received the Ad26.COV2.S COVID-19 vaccine or a placebo. Sequences were derived from peripheral blood, sampled in a trial of Ad26.COV2.S vaccine versus placebo. The CDR3 reads CASSLRTSGTGELFF. DNA for the CDR3: TGTGCCAGCAGTTTACGAACTAGCGGGACCGGGGAGCTGTTTTTT.